What follows is one T cell receptor beta chain and its context. Germline CDR1 reads LNHDA; CDR2 reads SQIVND (reference sequence). This CDR3 has 15 residues. Trimming removed 4 bases at V and 0 bases at J, with 12 bases between. In the study's own analysis: Reference gene primer amplification yielded estimated nucleated cell counts. Sequencing used immunoSEQ multiplex PCR; TCRdb keeps in-frame clones, though not all of them. The DNA was the basis for D and trimming; V, J and clone size are from that table. The table lists fewer than 70,000 clones, roughly nine tenths of them singletons, with 2.7% in the top ten. The record originates from a study of blood T cell repertoires in COVID-19. Study as a whole: Italy, Spain and the United States were the sources of the convalescent and acute COVID-19 samples. In each case, the material was cDNA or gDNA derived from T cells, B-cell-depleted T cells, or PBMCs.

Sequences were obtained from peripheral blood. V is TRBV19 and J is TRBJ1-1, with D possibly TRBD1 on 6 matching bases. The source is a middle-aged man with acute or convalescent COVID-19. In nucleotides, the CDR3 is TGTGCCAGTAGTAGCGACAGGCGCATGAACACTGAAGCTTTCTTT. This encodes CASSSDRRMNTEAFF.